Following are 28 T cell receptor beta chains from one sample sequenced in a study of monozygotic twins with inflammatory bowel disease (dated by TCRdb to about 2019). Library preparation employed 5' RACE. Sequencing used an Illumina HiSeq 2500. One entry per CDR3 protein sequence results from the TCRdb reprocessing of the reads, with DNA left out. The sample table gives approximately 390,000 distinct CDR3 sequences. The ten largest clones take up roughly 2.5% of the sample. The sequenced sample was blood. The receptors originated from a human donor with ulcerative colitis or Crohn's disease, or a healthy co-twin of an affected twin (not recorded which).

V is TRBV11-2 and J is TRBJ2-2. The CDR3 totals 11 residues. CDR1 and CDR2 (germline): SGHAT, FQNNGV. This chain's CDR3 is CASSVSGELFF.

The chain employs TRBV5-4 and TRBJ2-3; TCRdb outputs TRBD1, but without DNA this stays unchecked. The CDR3 runs 14 residues. CDR1 SGHNT and CDR2 YYREEE come from the germline V gene (reference sequence). The CDR3 sequence: CALATGADTDTQYF. The complete variable domain, with remaining parts taken from reference TRBV5-4 and TRBJ2-3, reads ETGVTQSPTHLIKTRGQQVTLRCSSQSGHNTVSWYQQALGQGPQFIFQYYREEENGRGNFPPRFSGLQFPNYSSELNVNALELDDSALYLCALATGADTDTQYFGPGTRLTVL.

The V gene is TRBV5-1, the J gene TRBJ2-7. The CDR3 runs 15 residues. CDR1 is SGHRS, CDR2 YFSETQ, per germline. The chain's CDR3 is CASSFLQPNSYEQYF.

Here the CDR3 reads CASGWGPKTLQETQYF. The chain recombines TRBV6-1 with TRBJ2-5; checking the TCRdb D call of TRBD1 is not possible without DNA. CDR3 length equals 16 residues. Germline V gives CDR1 MNHNS, CDR2 SASEGT.

V gene TRBV5-1 combines with J gene TRBJ2-1; the TCRdb call, TRBD1, lacks DNA for checking. The CDR3 runs 15 residues. CDR1 and CDR2 from the germline V gene are SGHRS and YFSETQ. CDR3 sequence: CASSFRDTDYNEQFF.

The chain is built from TRBV7-2 and TRBJ2-3. There are 13 residues in the CDR3. Germline V CDR1 and CDR2: SGHTA, FQGNSA. CDR3 region: CASTRSSTDTQYF.

The chain has TRBV5-1 and TRBJ1-2; TCRdb outputs TRBD1, but without DNA this stays unchecked. The germline CDR1 and CDR2 sequences are SGHRS and YFSETQ. The CDR3 length is 14 residues. The chain's CDR3 is CASSSLEGGSGYTF.

This rearrangement joins TRBV10-3 to TRBJ2-3; lacking DNA, the TRBD1 call made by TCRdb goes unchecked. This CDR3 region has 14 residues. CDR1 is ENHRY, CDR2 SYGVKD, per germline. CDR3 residues: CAITLAASTDTQYF.

V is TRBV6-2 or TRBV6-3 and J is TRBJ1-5. Germline V gene sequence: CDR1 MNHEY, CDR2 SVGEGT. The CDR3 contains 16 residues. CDR3 sequence reads: CASSYMARTSNQPQHF.

The chain carries TRBV29-1 and TRBJ2-3; TCRdb picks TRBD1, but there is no DNA to check that call. From germline, CDR1 is SQVTM and CDR2 ANQGSEA. The CDR3 is made up of 12 amino acids. CDR3 loop: CSVSRQTDTQYF.

V gene TRBV10-3 combines with J gene TRBJ2-7. Germline V lookup: CDR1 ENHRY, CDR2 SYGVKD. This CDR3 region has 12 residues. The CDR3 reads CATTTVPYEQYF.

V gene TRBV12-3 or TRBV12-4 combines with J gene TRBJ1-1. The CDR3 has 14 residues. CDR3 loop: CASSFKISGTEAFF.

This chain links TRBV3-1 with TRBJ2-2; the D call from TCRdb, TRBD1, cannot be confirmed without DNA. Germline-derived CDR1 and CDR2 are LGHDT and YNNKEL (reference sequence). This CDR3 comprises 14 residues. The CDR3 spells CASSQGRVTGELFF.

The CDR3 protein is CASSQDSGSSYEQYF. V is TRBV4-3 and J is TRBJ2-7. Germline V gene lookup returns CDR1 LGHNA and CDR2 YSLEER. The CDR3 is 15 amino acids.

The chain has TRBV7-2 and TRBJ2-3; absent DNA, TCRdb's TRBD2 call cannot be checked. In germline, CDR1 is SGHTA, CDR2 FQGNSA. The CDR3 extends over 12 amino acids. The CDR3 spells CASSLAGSTQYF.

The rearrangement joins TRBV5-1 to TRBJ2-1; checking the TCRdb D call of TRBD2 is not possible without DNA. Germline CDR1 reads SGHRS; CDR2 reads YFSETQ. The CDR3 runs 15 residues. The CDR3 reads CASSGTSGKDNEQFF.

The V gene is TRBV5-4, the J gene TRBJ2-5; no DNA is available, so the TRBD2 call from TCRdb remains unchecked. Per the germline V gene, CDR1 is SGHNT and CDR2 is YYREEE (reference sequence). The CDR3 has 18 residues. CDR3 protein: CASSLGGLAGGSLETQYF. The variable domain in full, with the rest retrieved from reference TRBV5-4 and TRBJ2-5, is ETGVTQSPTHLIKTRGQQVTLRCSSQSGHNTVSWYQQALGQGPQFIFQYYREEENGRGNFPPRFSGLQFPNYSSELNVNALELDDSALYLCASSLGGLAGGSLETQYFGPGTRLLVL.

This chain connects TRBV10-3 to TRBJ1-1; TCRdb gives TRBD1 as the D gene, but with no DNA this cannot be confirmed. Germline CDR1 ENHRY, CDR2 SYGVKD. CDR3 length: 15 residues. The CDR3 sequence is CAISGPGQGTTEAFF.

The chain joins TRBV7-2 to TRBJ2-5; the D call of TRBD1 rests on TCRdb alone, since no DNA is present to check it. The CDR3 spans 16 residues. The germline gives CDR1 SGHTA, CDR2 FQGNSA. The CDR3 reads CASSLSSTGGQETQYF. Together with reference TRBV7-2 and TRBJ2-5, the CDR3 gives the full variable domain: GAGVSQSPSNKVTEKGKDVELRCDPISGHTALYWYRQSLGQGLEFLIYFQGNSAPDKSGLPSDRFSAERTGGSVSTLTIQRTQQEDSAVYLCASSLSSTGGQETQYFGPGTRLLVL.

The chain joins TRBV12-3 or TRBV12-4 to TRBJ1-1. This CDR3 comprises 13 residues. The CDR3 region is CASSSQANTEAFF.

The chain is built from TRBV7-2 and TRBJ2-7; as DNA is missing, the TRBD2 call by TCRdb cannot be tested. The CDR3 runs 15 residues. From germline, CDR1 is SGHTA and CDR2 FQGNSA. This CDR3 is CASSQAVLLSAEQYF.

The chain joins TRBV20-1 to TRBJ2-1; checking the TCRdb D call of TRBD2 is not possible without DNA. This CDR3 has 12 residues. The germline V gene has CDR1 DFQATT and CDR2 SNEGSKA (reference sequence). CDR3 region: CLGREAANEQFF.

The chain couples TRBV24-1 to TRBJ2-1; TCRdb reports TRBD1, a call that lacks DNA to check it against. The CDR3 length is 16 residues. Germline lookup yields CDR1 KGHDR and CDR2 SFDVKD. The CDR3 loop is CATSDRDASSYNEQFF.

This sequence joins TRBV29-1 and TRBJ2-5; TCRdb proposes TRBD2, but this gene call is untestable without DNA. CDR1 is SQVTM, CDR2 ANQGSEA, per germline. CDR3 length: 13 amino acids. The CDR3 loop reads CSVSFSGGATQYF. The whole variable domain, filled in from reference TRBV29-1 and TRBJ2-5, reads SAVISQKPSRDICQRGTSLTIQCQVDSQVTMMFWYRQQPGQSLTLIATANQGSEATYESGFVIDKFPISRPNLTFSTLTVSNMSPEDSSIYLCSVSFSGGATQYFGPGTRLLVL.

Here the CDR3 reads CASSLVGQALSGNTIYF. The chain recombines TRBV5-1 with TRBJ1-3; as DNA is missing, the TRBD1 call by TCRdb cannot be tested. CDR3 length equals 17 residues. The V gene's germline CDR1 is SGHRS and CDR2 YFSETQ.

The CDR3 protein is CSARRGSGNTIYF. The rearrangement links TRBV20-1 to TRBJ1-3; TCRdb calls TRBD1, which cannot be checked without DNA. The CDR3 has 13 amino acids. CDR1 is DFQATT and CDR2 is SNEGSKA in the germline V gene (reference sequence).

The chain employs TRBV5-1 and TRBJ2-2; TCRdb's assignment of TRBD1 cannot be checked, as there is no DNA. This CDR3 is 18 amino acids long. CDR1 and CDR2 (germline): SGHRS, YFSETQ. The CDR3 reads CASRRILGGRQETGELFF. The whole variable domain, remainder taken from reference TRBV5-1 and TRBJ2-2, is KAGVTQTPRYLIKTRGQQVTLSCSPISGHRSVSWYQQTPGQGLQFLFEYFSETQRNKGNFPGRFSGRQFSNSRSEMNVSTLELGDSALYLCASRRILGGRQETGELFFGEGSRLTVL.

The chain uses TRBV20-1 and TRBJ2-7. In germline, CDR1 is DFQATT, CDR2 SNEGSKA (reference sequence). There are 13 residues in the CDR3. The CDR3 spells CSAPRATSYEQYF.